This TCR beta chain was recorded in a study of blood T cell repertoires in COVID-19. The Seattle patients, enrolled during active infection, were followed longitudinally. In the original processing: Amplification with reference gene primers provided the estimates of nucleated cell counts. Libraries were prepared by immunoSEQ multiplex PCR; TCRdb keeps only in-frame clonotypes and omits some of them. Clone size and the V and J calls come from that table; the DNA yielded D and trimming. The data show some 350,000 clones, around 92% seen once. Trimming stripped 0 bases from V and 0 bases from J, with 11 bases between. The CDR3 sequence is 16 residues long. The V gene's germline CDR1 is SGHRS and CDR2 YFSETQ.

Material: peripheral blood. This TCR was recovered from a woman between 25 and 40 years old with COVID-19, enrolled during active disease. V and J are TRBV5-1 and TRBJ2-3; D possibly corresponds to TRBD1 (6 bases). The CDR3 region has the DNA TGCGCCAGCAGCTTGGGGACAGTTATCAGCACAGATACGCAGTATTTT. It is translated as CASSLGTVISTDTQYF.